Sequencing of this T cell receptor (beta chain) was carried out in a study of shared clonotypes between healthy human individuals. Germline V gene lookup returns CDR1 MNHEY and CDR2 SVGAGI. The CDR3 loop spans 14 amino acids. With V trimmed by 5 bases and J by 4 bases, 5 bases remained unmatched. Replicate sorted-subset PCRs were loaded with around 220 ng DNA, 29,000 or so T cell genomes. Repertoires were generated with immunoSEQ multiplex PCR, while TCRdb's copy carries only in-frame clones and drops some. The sample lists some 2,400,000 clones, nearly 97% seen once, with 0.1% to 0.15% in the top ten.

This sequence was found in a young man in good health. The rearrangement links TRBV6-5 to TRBJ1-2; 9 bases are shared with TRBD1. The sample was naive CD4+ T cells sorted from blood. As to subset: CD45RA+ positively selected. The CDR3 nucleotides are TGTGCCAGCAGTAAGGGGGGACAGGGCTATGGCTACACCTTC. Protein sequence: CASSKGGQGYGYTF.